The entry below gives a single T cell receptor beta chain sequence along with its context. Its specificity is unknown. This CDR3 spans 14 amino acids. Unmatched junction bases numbered 7, after V lost 4 bases and J lost 5 bases. Germline CDR1 ENHRY, CDR2 SYGVKD. Time point: week 35, safety follow-up. One vaccine dose held 300 ug of mutant IDH1 20-mer peptide and came with topical imiquimod. There were new WHO grade 3 or 4 astrocytomas in the donors, and these were IDH1-mutant and ATRX-lost. This sample was included in a study of a mutant IDH1 vaccine in newly diagnosed glioma. Study-level information: Vaccination followed radiotherapy alone by 4-6 weeks, or accompanied temozolomide cycles. Participants attended visit V12, the safety follow-up, at week 35, and then attended visit V13 at week 47. Patients were pretreated with radiotherapy, temozolomide, or both, mostly both.

Repertoires were generated with immunoSEQ multiplex PCR, while TCRdb's copy carries only in-frame clones and drops some. The profile shows tens of thousands of clones, about four fifths of them singletons. This specimen was PBMCs, taken from a glioma patient whose treatment included an IDH1 peptide vaccine. V usage is TRBV10-3 and J usage is TRBJ1-1, with 7 bases lining up with TRBD1. The clonotype was recovered from a man in his forties with glioma. CDR3 nucleotides: TGTGCCATCAGTGCCAGGGGGTCGGGGACTGAAGCTTTCTTT. Translation: CAISARGSGTEAFF.